These 17 T cell receptor beta chains were sequenced from one sample in a study of T cell repertoires in cytomegalovirus infection. MiXCR, applied by TCRdb to the reads, yields one record per CDR3 protein. This sample carries about 530,000 distinct CDR3 sequences, about 30% of them seen once, and the ten largest clones take approximately 13%. Source material: PBMCs. The receptor source for this set is a human donor in good health (CMV status not recorded). Some clones in this sample may be carry-over from other donors' samples.

The sample holds a few counts of this clonotype. The chain carries TRBV28 and TRBJ2-4; D possibly corresponds to TRBD1 (5 bases). In germline, CDR1 is MDHEN, CDR2 SYDVKM. The CDR3 has 14 residues. The V and J ends lost 11 bases and 0 bases respectively, with 14 bases between them. CDR3 sequence: CAGSQGSAKNIQYF. The CDR3 DNA follows: TGTGCCGGTTCGCAGGGCTCAGCCAAAAACATTCAGTACTTC.

This clonotype was seen only a few times. This chain connects TRBV12-3 or TRBV12-4 to TRBJ1-2; a weak D match, TRBD1 (6 bases). Trimming pared 5 bases from V and 7 bases from J, leaving 11 bases between. This CDR3 has 12 amino acids. CDR3 amino acids: CASSGQLSGYTF. The CDR3 nucleotides read TGTGCCAGCAGTGGACAGCTGTCTGGCTACACCTTC.

The rearrangement links TRBV7-9 to TRBJ2-5; TRBD2 agrees at 16 bases. The CDR3 contains 18 residues. The V segment lost 5 bases and the J segment 1 base; nucleotides outside the gene matches: 7. CDR1 SEHNR and CDR2 FQNEAQ come from the germline V gene (reference sequence). CDR3 sequence reads: CASSPGTSGRGAQETQYF. DNA for the CDR3: TGTGCCAGCAGCCCAGGGACTAGCGGGAGGGGAGCCCAAGAGACCCAGTACTTC.

This clonotype has just a few counts. The chain carries TRBV5-5 and TRBJ1-4; D uncertain. Germline-derived CDR1 and CDR2 are SGHKS and YYEKEE (reference sequence). The CDR3 covers 13 residues. V lost 1 base and J 5 bases, leaving 6 bases between the germline ends. CDR3 protein: CASSLLGNEKLFF. DNA of the CDR3: TGTGCCAGCAGCTTGCTCGGGAATGAAAAACTGTTTTTT.

This clonotype was observed a handful of times. The J gene is TRBJ2-6, the V gene TRBV5-4, with D possibly TRBD1 on 5 matching bases. This CDR3 region has 16 residues. Germline V gives CDR1 SGHNT, CDR2 YYREEE (reference sequence). The V and J ends lost 0 bases and 2 bases respectively, with 9 bases between them. The CDR3 reads CASSLGRATGANVLTF. CDR3 DNA sequence: TGTGCCAGCAGCTTGGGCAGGGCCACTGGGGCCAACGTCCTGACTTTC.

The gene calls are TRBV7-3 and TRBJ2-3, with TRBD2 identical over 7 bases. The CDR3 sequence is 14 residues long. Trimming took 9 bases from V and 0 from J; bases not matched to a gene: 6. Germline lookup yields CDR1 SGHTA and CDR2 FQGTGA. The CDR3: CASQLAPSTDTQYF. The CDR3 DNA sequence: TGTGCCAGTCAACTAGCGCCGAGCACAGATACGCAGTATTTT.

The chain links TRBV15 to TRBJ2-4; D is unresolved. Looked up from germline, CDR1 is LNHNV and CDR2 is YYDKDF (reference sequence). Between the trimmed V and J ends, which lost 2 bases and 4 bases, there was a span of 15 bases. There are 16 residues in the CDR3. The DNA for the CDR3 is TGTGCCACCAGCAGACAAATGGACGGTACGAAAAACATTCAGTACTTC. It specifies CATSRQMDGTKNIQYF.

This clonotype was found many times. The rearrangement joins TRBV12-3 or TRBV12-4 to TRBJ2-7; D is perhaps TRBD2 (5 bases). The CDR3 extends over 16 amino acids. With 7 bases removed from V and 4 bases from J, the gap between germline ends came to 23 bases. CDR3 protein: CASTPWAGKLAYEQYF. The CDR3 DNA reads TGTGCCAGCACCCCCTGGGCGGGTAAACTGGCTTACGAGCAGTACTTC.

The chain combines TRBV4-1 with TRBJ1-2; D gene ambiguous. Germline CDR1 is MGHRA and CDR2 is YSYEKL. This CDR3 is 16 amino acids long. Trimming removed 0 bases from V and 0 bases from J, with 11 bases in between. CDR3 protein: CASSQDQAAPNYGYTF. The CDR3 DNA sequence: TGCGCCAGCAGCCAAGATCAAGCAGCTCCTAACTATGGCTACACCTTC.

J is TRBJ2-7 and V is TRBV18; TRBD2 might be the D (5 bases). This CDR3 has 13 residues. Germline CDR1 reads KGHSH; CDR2 reads LQKENI. V was pared by 2 bases and J by 0 bases, with 5 bases between. The CDR3 loop is CASSPGSSYEQYV. The CDR3 DNA reads TGTGCCAGCTCACCAGGGAGCTCCTACGAGCAGTACGTC.

The rearrangement joins TRBV19 to TRBJ2-7; the D is unclear. CDR1 and CDR2 from the germline V gene are LNHDA and SQIVND (reference sequence). V lost 7 bases to trimming and J lost 1 base, with 11 bases between them. The CDR3 length is 13 residues. Written as DNA, the CDR3 is TGTGCCAGTACCTCTCCGGAATCCTACGAGCAGTACTTC. Translating gives CASTSPESYEQYF. Looking up the rest from reference TRBV19 and TRBJ2-7 gives the full variable domain: DGGITQSPKYLFRKEGQNVTLSCEQNLNHDAMYWYRQDPGQGLRLIYYSQIVNDFQKGDIAEGYSVSREKKESFPLTVTSAQKNPTAFYLCASTSPESYEQYFGPGTRLTVT.

A note on this clonotype: An end of the junction differs from the germline gene, which may be a read error. The chain employs TRBV18 and TRBJ1-5; 8 nucleotides align to TRBD1. There are 13 residues in the CDR3. Germline CDR1 reads KGHSH; CDR2 reads LQKENI. CDR3 in amino acids: CANSPDRAEPQHF. The CDR3 coding sequence is TGTGCCAACTCACCGGACAGGGCGGAGCCCCAGCATTTT.

The genes are TRBV7-6 and TRBJ2-5; TRBD2 agrees at 8 bases. Per the germline V gene, CDR1 is SGHVS and CDR2 is FNYEAQ. The junction had 6 bases not matched to a gene; V was cut back by 1 base and J by 5 bases. CDR3 length equals 15 residues. CDR3 sequence: CASSLEGGRSETQYF. The CDR3 DNA reads TGTGCCAGCAGCTTAGAAGGCGGGAGGTCGGAGACCCAGTACTTC.

The rearrangement links TRBV24-1 to TRBJ1-2; D unresolved. The CDR3 covers 12 residues. The germline V and J ends were trimmed by 3 bases and 5 bases, with 6 bases remaining between them. Per the germline V gene, CDR1 is KGHDR and CDR2 is SFDVKD. The CDR3 DNA sequence: TGTGCCACCAGTGATGTCGGGTATGGCTACACCTTC. It yields the protein CATSDVGYGYTF.

V and J are TRBV5-1 and TRBJ2-3; D is perhaps TRBD1 (6 bases). Per the germline V gene, CDR1 is SGHRS and CDR2 is YFSETQ. The CDR3 loop spans 14 amino acids. The V and J ends lost 5 bases and 5 bases respectively, with 15 bases between them. CDR3 DNA sequence: TGCGCCAGCAGTCGCATCCAGGGGAAAGATACGCAGTATTTT. Its translation is CASSRIQGKDTQYF. The variable domain in full, completed from reference TRBV5-1 and TRBJ2-3, reads KAGVTQTPRYLIKTRGQQVTLSCSPISGHRSVSWYQQTPGQGLQFLFEYFSETQRNKGNFPGRFSGRQFSNSRSEMNVSTLELGDSALYLCASSRIQGKDTQYFGPGTRLTVL.

This clonotype was seen a few times. The chain carries TRBV18 and TRBJ1-5; tentatively, D is TRBD1 (6 bases). The germline CDR1 and CDR2 sequences are KGHSH and LQKENI. Between the trimmed V and J ends, which lost 4 bases and 7 bases, there was a span of 11 bases. The CDR3 runs 13 residues. CDR3 sequence (DNA): TGTGCCAGCTCACGACCAGGGGCCCAGCCCCAGCATTTT. It translates to CASSRPGAQPQHF.

The rearrangement joins TRBV5-4 to TRBJ2-5, with 12 bases matching TRBD2. Losses at the gene ends were 5 bases for V and 5 bases for J; bases not matched to a gene: 4. The germline CDR1 and CDR2 sequences are SGHNT and YYREEE (reference sequence). The CDR3 extends over 14 amino acids. The CDR3, as DNA: TGTGCCAGCAGTGAGACTAGCGGGAGTGAGACCCAGTACTTC. Its translation is CASSETSGSETQYF.